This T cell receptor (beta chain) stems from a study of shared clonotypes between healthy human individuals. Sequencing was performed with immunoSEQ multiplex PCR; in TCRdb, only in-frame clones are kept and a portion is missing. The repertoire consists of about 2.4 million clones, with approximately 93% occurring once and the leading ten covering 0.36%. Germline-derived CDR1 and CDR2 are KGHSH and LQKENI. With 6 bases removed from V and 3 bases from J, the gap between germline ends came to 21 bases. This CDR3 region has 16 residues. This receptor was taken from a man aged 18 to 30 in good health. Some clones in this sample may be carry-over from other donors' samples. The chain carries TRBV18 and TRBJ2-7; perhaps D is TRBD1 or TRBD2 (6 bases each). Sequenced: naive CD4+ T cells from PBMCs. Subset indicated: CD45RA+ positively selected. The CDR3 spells CASSYGGTLGHYEQYF. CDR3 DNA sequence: TGTGCCAGCTCGTATGGAGGGACTTTGGGACACTACGAGCAGTACTTC.